A selection of T cell receptor beta chains follows, all from one sample in a study of T cell responses to AZD1222 COVID-19 vaccine. Generated by immunoSEQ multiplex PCR, the TCRdb table keeps only in-frame clones and is missing some. The sample contains fewer than 150,000 clones, over 75% of which appear only once. The sequencing here drew on peripheral blood, taken 28 days after the second AZD1222 dose. The receptor set was obtained from an adult who received the AZD1222 COVID-19 vaccine. Both conserved end residues are part of each CDR3. D genes are given only for firm matches. Size is omitted from some rows. Given values are once, few, many or a class for expanded clones.

cdr3_length	d_call	clone_size	v_call	j_call	cdr3_nt	cdr3_aa
15	.	.	TRBV11-3	TRBJ1-1	TGTGCCAGCAGCCTCTCCGGGACCCGGGGAACTGAAGCTTTCTTT	CASSLSGTRGTEAFF
15	.	.	TRBV5-1	TRBJ2-3	TGCGCCAGCAGCTTGGCCCTGGGAGGCGCAGATACGCAGTATTTT	CASSLALGGADTQYF
15	.	.	TRBV28	TRBJ2-1	TGTGCCAGCAGTCCAAAGCCTTATACTGGAGACGAGCAGTTCTTC	CASSPKPYTGDEQFF
13	.	.	TRBV30	TRBJ1-1	TGTGCCTGGAGTCAGGGTTGGAACACTGAAGCTTTCTTT	CAWSQGWNTEAFF
13	.	.	TRBV27	TRBJ1-1	TGTGCCAGCAGTTTTCCCCCCGGGGTTGAAGCTTTCTTT	CASSFPPGVEAFF
16	.	.	TRBV19	TRBJ2-1	TGTGCCAGTAGTATGGGGCCCCAACTATATCACAATGAGCAGTTCTTC	CASSMGPQLYHNEQFF
15	TRBD2	.	TRBV15	TRBJ2-3	TGTGCCACCAGCATATCTAGCGGGGGCGCAGATACGCAGTATTTT	CATSISSGGADTQYF
15	.	.	TRBV7-2	TRBJ1-5	TGTGCCAGCAGTTGGGTGGGGGGCATAGATCAGCCCCAGCATTTT	CASSWVGGIDQPQHF
13	TRBD1	.	TRBV11-2	TRBJ1-2	TGTGCCAGCAGCCCTGGACAGGGGTATGGCTACACCTTC	CASSPGQGYGYTF
14	TRBD1	.	TRBV6-5	TRBJ2-7	TGTGCCTCGGCCGGGACAGGAAGCTCCTACGAGCAGTACTTC	CASAGTGSSYEQYF
14	TRBD1	.	TRBV6-5	TRBJ1-1	TGTGCCAGCAGTTTTTACAGGGGTCGGACTGAAGCTTTCTTT	CASSFYRGRTEAFF
17	TRBD1	many	TRBV7-9	TRBJ1-4	TGTGCCAGCAGCCCCGAGAGGGGCAGGGGGACTAATGAAAAACTGTTTTTT	CASSPERGRGTNEKLFF
11	.	.	TRBV7-9	TRBJ1-1	TGTGCCAGCAGCTTAGAGGGTGAAGCTTTCTTT	CASSLEGEAFF
17	TRBD2	once	TRBV6-1	TRBJ2-1	TGTGCCAGCAGTGTAAGCCCGACTAGCGGGAGGAACAATGAGCAGTTCTTC	CASSVSPTSGRNNEQFF
16	.	.	TRBV5-4	TRBJ1-1	TGTGCCAGCAGCTTGGGCCTTAGGACAATGAACACTGAAGCTTTCTTT	CASSLGLRTMNTEAFF
13	TRBD1	.	TRBV3-1/TRBV3-2	TRBJ1-2	TGTGCCAGCAGTTGGGGACAGTCCTATGGCTACACCTTC	CASSWGQSYGYTF
15	TRBD1	.	TRBV3-1/TRBV3-2	TRBJ1-6	TGTGCCAGCAGGGAATCAGGACAGGCAAATTCACCCCTCCACTTT	CASRESGQANSPLHF
15	.	.	TRBV7-8	TRBJ2-1	TGTGCCAGCAGCCCCAACCTGGCACCCCACAATGAGCAGTTCTTC	CASSPNLAPHNEQFF
15	.	.	TRBV18	TRBJ1-4	TGTGCCAGCTCACCAGGACAGACAACTAATGAAAAACTGTTTTTT	CASSPGQTTNEKLFF
13	TRBD1	.	TRBV29-1	TRBJ1-1	TGCAGCGTCCTGACAGGGAGTTGGACTGAAGCTTTCTTT	CSVLTGSWTEAFF
16	.	few	TRBV6-4	TRBJ1-2	TGTGCCAGCAGTGACTGGTCCAGGGGACCTAACTATGGCTACACCTTC	CASSDWSRGPNYGYTF
17	.	.	TRBV5-1	TRBJ2-6	TGCGCCAGCAGCTTGGAACTAACTTCGGGAGGGGCCAACGTCCTGACTTTC	CASSLELTSGGANVLTF